Listed below are T cell receptor beta chains from one sample, sequenced in a study of blood T cell repertoires in COVID-19. This table comes from immunoSEQ multiplex PCR, and its TCRdb copy is limited to in-frame clones, with some not included. This repertoire shows roughly 68,000 clones, 80% to 90% found once; its top ten account for about 4.7%. Sequencing used peripheral blood. Receptors were obtained from a human donor in a cohort sampled during active COVID-19. Each CDR3 is given with its conserved first and last residue. A D gene is named only where the DNA matches it firmly. A clone size is listed for some rows: how often the clone was seen (once, few, many), or a class if it is expanded.

size: NA; D: NA; J: TRBJ2-7; V: TRBV2; DNA: TGTGCCAGCAGTGACCTGAACCAGGCAGCCTCCTACGAGCAGTACTTC; CDR3: CASSDLNQAASYEQYF
size: NA; D: TRBD2; J: TRBJ2-3; V: TRBV9; DNA: TGTGCCAGCAGCAAGACTAGCTACACAGATACGCAGTATTTT; CDR3: CASSKTSYTDTQYF
size: NA; D: NA; J: TRBJ1-3; V: TRBV3-1/TRBV3-2; DNA: TGTGCCAGCAGCCAGGGGGCAGCTGGAAACACCATATATTTT; CDR3: CASSQGAAGNTIYF
size: NA; D: NA; J: TRBJ1-1; V: TRBV18; DNA: TGTGCCAGCTCACTGACCCCCCAGGGTGAAGCTTTCTTT; CDR3: CASSLTPQGEAFF
size: once; D: TRBD1; J: TRBJ1-1; V: TRBV9; DNA: TGTGCCAGCAGCGGGGACAGGGGATGTGAAGCTTTCTTT; CDR3: CASSGDRGCEAFF
size: NA; D: TRBD1; J: TRBJ2-4; V: TRBV29-1; DNA: TGCAGCGTTGAGTTCTTTACAGGGGGCAAAAACATTCAGTACTTC; CDR3: CSVEFFTGGKNIQYF
size: NA; D: NA; J: TRBJ2-1; V: TRBV29-1; DNA: TGCAGCGTTGTCCGACGGAGCTCCTACAATGAGCAGTTCTTC; CDR3: CSVVRRSSYNEQFF
size: NA; D: TRBD1; J: TRBJ1-6; V: TRBV7-2; DNA: TGTGCCAGCAGCTTAGGGCAGGGGGCACGCAATTCACCCCTCCACTTT; CDR3: CASSLGQGARNSPLHF
size: NA; D: TRBD2; J: TRBJ2-5; V: TRBV7-9; DNA: TGTGCCAGCAGCTCCCATAGGGGACTAGCGGGAGGAGAGACCCAGTACTTC; CDR3: CASSSHRGLAGGETQYF
size: NA; D: NA; J: TRBJ2-1; V: TRBV5-1; DNA: TGCGCCAGCAGCCCGACCGTGGGGAGCTCCTACAATGAGCAGTTCTTC; CDR3: CASSPTVGSSYNEQFF
size: few; D: NA; J: TRBJ1-3; V: TRBV5-5; DNA: TGTGCCAGCAGCTTGCGGGGGATAAGCTCTGGAAACACCATATATTTT; CDR3: CASSLRGISSGNTIYF
size: NA; D: NA; J: TRBJ2-2; V: TRBV24-1; DNA: TGTGCCACCAGTCGGGGTTTGAACACCGGGGAGCTGTTTTTT; CDR3: CATSRGLNTGELFF
size: NA; D: NA; J: TRBJ2-1; V: TRBV11-3; DNA: TGTGCCAGCAGCCGGGGACTGAGCTCCTACAATGAGCAGTTCTTC; CDR3: CASSRGLSSYNEQFF
size: NA; D: TRBD2; J: TRBJ2-5; V: TRBV5-1; DNA: TGCGCCAGCAGCGGGGGGGACCCCAGGCGAGAGACCCAGTACTTC; CDR3: CASSGGDPRRETQYF
size: few; D: NA; J: TRBJ2-7; V: TRBV12-3/TRBV12-4; DNA: TGTGCCAGCAGTTTGCAGGGGAACTACGAGCAGTACTTC; CDR3: CASSLQGNYEQYF
size: NA; D: TRBD2; J: TRBJ2-6; V: TRBV3-1/TRBV3-2; DNA: TGTGCCAGCAGCCGGGGACTAGCGGGTTCTGGGGCCAACGTCCTGACTTTC; CDR3: CASSRGLAGSGANVLTF
size: NA; D: TRBD2; J: TRBJ2-3; V: TRBV9; DNA: TGTGCCAGCAGCGTAGCGAGCGGGGGGCCGCGGACAGATACGCAGTATTTT; CDR3: CASSVASGGPRTDTQYF
size: NA; D: NA; J: TRBJ2-4; V: TRBV5-1; DNA: TGCGCCAGCAGCTTAAGGGGGGGAGCCAAAAACATTCAGTACTTC; CDR3: CASSLRGGAKNIQYF
size: NA; D: TRBD1; J: TRBJ2-2; V: TRBV18; DNA: TGTGCCAGCTCGCTAAGCAGGGGGACGAACACCGGGGAGCTGTTTTTT; CDR3: CASSLSRGTNTGELFF
size: once; D: TRBD2; J: TRBJ2-5; V: TRBV7-2; DNA: TGTGCCAGCAGCTTAGGAAGCGGGGGGGCCGAAAAGACCCAGTACTTC; CDR3: CASSLGSGGAEKTQYF
size: NA; D: NA; J: TRBJ1-4; V: TRBV27; DNA: TGTGCCAGCAGCCGACAGCTAGTCTCTGAAAAACTGTTTTTT; CDR3: CASSRQLVSEKLFF
size: NA; D: TRBD2; J: TRBJ2-1; V: TRBV6-6; DNA: TGTGCCAGCAGGATTTCCTCTGCGGGGGGTTCCAATGAGCAGTTCTTC; CDR3: CASRISSAGGSNEQFF
size: NA; D: NA; J: TRBJ2-5; V: TRBV3-1/TRBV3-2; DNA: TGTGCCAGCAGCAGCCTCGGGGAGACCCAGTACTTC; CDR3: CASSSLGETQYF
size: NA; D: TRBD2; J: TRBJ2-1; V: TRBV18; DNA: TGTGCCAGCTCACCCCAAGGGACTAGCGGCAACAATGAGCAGTTCTTC; CDR3: CASSPQGTSGNNEQFF
size: NA; D: NA; J: TRBJ2-7; V: TRBV4-3; DNA: TGCGCCAGCAGCCAAGTATGGGGCGACGAGCAGTACTTC; CDR3: CASSQVWGDEQYF
size: NA; D: TRBD2; J: TRBJ2-3; V: TRBV9; DNA: TGTGCCAGCAGCGTCGGGCCTAGCGGGGGGGCCGCAAATACGCAGTATTTT; CDR3: CASSVGPSGGAANTQYF
size: NA; D: TRBD2; J: TRBJ2-1; V: TRBV15; DNA: TGTGCCACGAGAACTAGCGGGGGGGCTAATGAGCAGTTCTTC; CDR3: CATRTSGGANEQFF
size: NA; D: TRBD1; J: TRBJ2-7; V: TRBV7-2; DNA: TGTGCCAGCAGCCGGACAGGGGGCCCGTACGAGCAGTACTTC; CDR3: CASSRTGGPYEQYF
size: NA; D: TRBD1; J: TRBJ1-1; V: TRBV19; DNA: TGTGCCAGTAGTGGGGACAGGGGGCTTGGCGCTTTCTTT; CDR3: CASSGDRGLGAFF
size: NA; D: TRBD1; J: TRBJ1-2; V: TRBV29-1; DNA: TGCAGCGTCATTACAGGGGCCGATTATGGCTACACCTTC; CDR3: CSVITGADYGYTF
size: NA; D: TRBD2; J: TRBJ2-3; V: TRBV5-1; DNA: TGCGCCAGCAGCCCGATAGCGGGGGGGATCCGAGGTCGCACAGATACGCAGTATTTT; CDR3: CASSPIAGGIRGRTDTQYF
size: NA; D: NA; J: TRBJ1-2; V: TRBV9; DNA: TGTGCCAGCACCTCCGGTGAAGGGGCGTATGGCTACACCTTC; CDR3: CASTSGEGAYGYTF